The T cell receptor (beta chain) under discussion was sequenced for a study of T cell repertoires in cytomegalovirus infection. Overall study context: TCR beta signatures that were public indicated CMV infection and matching HLA type.

Overall study results and limits: The response measured ex vivo was dominated by TCR beta clonotypes (HLA-C-restricted and CMV-specific).

About this clonotype: No antigen is known for it.

TCRdb re-called the reads through MiXCR, storing one row per CDR3 protein. The table lists fewer than 550,000 distinct CDR3 sequences, less than 30% of them singletons. Trimming took 4 bases from V and 1 from J, leaving 11 bases between them. CDR1 and CDR2 from the germline V gene are SGHDN and FVKESK. The CDR3 contains 15 residues. The sequencing input was PBMCs. The chain joins TRBV14 to TRBJ2-1; D not certain. This receptor was taken from a human donor in good health (CMV status not recorded). Some clones in this sample may be carry-over from other donors' samples. CDR3 sequence (DNA): TGTGCCAGCAGCCTGAACAGCGATTCCTACAATGAGCAGTTCTTC. Amino acids: CASSLNSDSYNEQFF.